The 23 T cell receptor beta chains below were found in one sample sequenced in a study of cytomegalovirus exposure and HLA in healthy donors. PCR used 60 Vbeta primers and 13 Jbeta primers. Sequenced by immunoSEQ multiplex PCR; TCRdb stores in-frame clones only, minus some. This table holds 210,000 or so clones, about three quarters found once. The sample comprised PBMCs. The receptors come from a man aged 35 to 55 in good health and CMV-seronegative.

CDR3 protein: CASRGGLAGSYNEQFF. CDR3 DNA sequence: TGTGCCAGCAGGGGGGGACTAGCGGGCTCCTACAATGAGCAGTTCTTC. The chain has TRBV6-6 and TRBJ2-1; TRBD2 matches at 12 bases. Looked up from germline, CDR1 is MNHNY and CDR2 is SVGAGI (reference sequence). The CDR3 extends over 16 amino acids. J was trimmed by 0 bases and V by 6 bases; bases with no gene match: 3.

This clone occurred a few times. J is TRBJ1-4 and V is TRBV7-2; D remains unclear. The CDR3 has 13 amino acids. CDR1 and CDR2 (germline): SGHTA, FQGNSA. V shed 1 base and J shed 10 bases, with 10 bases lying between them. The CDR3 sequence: CASSLVRWRKLFF. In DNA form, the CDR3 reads TGTGCCAGCAGCTTAGTGCGGTGGCGAAAACTGTTTTTT.

Here the CDR3 reads CASSQDRLGNEQFF. For the CDR3, the DNA is TGTGCCAGCAGCCAAGATAGGCTAGGCAATGAGCAGTTCTTC. V usage is TRBV4-2 and J usage is TRBJ2-1, with no clear D. Trimming pared 0 bases from V and 6 bases from J, leaving 9 bases between. The V gene's germline CDR1 is LGHNA and CDR2 YNFKEQ. This CDR3 spans 14 amino acids.

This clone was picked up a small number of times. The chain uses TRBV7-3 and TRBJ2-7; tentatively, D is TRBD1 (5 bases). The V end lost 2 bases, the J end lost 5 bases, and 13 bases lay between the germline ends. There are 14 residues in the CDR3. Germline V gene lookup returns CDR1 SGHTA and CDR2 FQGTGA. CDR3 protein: CASSLGQGRDEQYF. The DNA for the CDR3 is TGTGCCAGCAGCTTAGGTCAGGGTCGGGACGAGCAGTACTTC.

CDR3 nucleotide sequence: TGTGCCAGCAGTGAGTCGGGGGGCACTGAAGCTTTCTTT. Residues: CASSESGGTEAFF. The chain joins TRBV2 to TRBJ1-1, with a tentative D call TRBD1 (5 bases). Between the trimmed V and J ends, which lost 3 bases and 4 bases, there was a span of 9 bases. Germline-derived CDR1 and CDR2 are SNHLY and FYNNEI. This CDR3 is built from 13 residues.

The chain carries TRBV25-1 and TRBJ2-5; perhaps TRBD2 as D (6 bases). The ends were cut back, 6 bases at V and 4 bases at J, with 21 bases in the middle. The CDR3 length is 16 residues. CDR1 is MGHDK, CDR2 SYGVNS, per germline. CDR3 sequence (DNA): TGTGCCAGCAGGGGCGATTTAGGGAACGGGGGAGAGACCCAGTACTTC. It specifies CASRGDLGNGGETQYF.

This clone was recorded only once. CDR3 in DNA: TGTGCCAGCAGCCAAGATCGTCGGGGGGGCGGTAATGAAAAACTGTTTTTT. The encoded protein is CASSQDRRGGGNEKLFF. This rearrangement joins TRBV4-2 to TRBJ1-4, with D tentatively TRBD1 (6 bases). Germline CDR1 LGHNA, CDR2 YNFKEQ. The CDR3 sequence is 17 residues long. Trimming left V 0 bases short and J 4 bases short, with 15 bases between.

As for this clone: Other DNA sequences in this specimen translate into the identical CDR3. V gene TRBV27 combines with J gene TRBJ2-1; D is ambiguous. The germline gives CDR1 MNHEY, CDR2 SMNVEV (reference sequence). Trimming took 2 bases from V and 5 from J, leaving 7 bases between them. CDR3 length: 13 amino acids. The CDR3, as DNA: TGTGCCAGCAGTTTAGGGCTAAACAATGAGCAGTTCTTC. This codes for CASSLGLNNEQFF.

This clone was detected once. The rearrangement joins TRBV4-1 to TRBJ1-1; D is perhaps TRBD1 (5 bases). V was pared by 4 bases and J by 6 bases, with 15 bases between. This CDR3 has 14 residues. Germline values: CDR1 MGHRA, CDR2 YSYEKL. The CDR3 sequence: CASSPLRGGPEAFF. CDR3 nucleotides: TGCGCCAGCAGCCCCCTGAGGGGAGGACCTGAAGCTTTCTTT.

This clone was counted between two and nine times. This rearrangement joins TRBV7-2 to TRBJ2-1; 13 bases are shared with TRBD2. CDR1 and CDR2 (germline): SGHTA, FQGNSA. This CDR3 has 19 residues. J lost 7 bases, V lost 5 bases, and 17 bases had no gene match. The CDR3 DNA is TGTGCCAGCAGCCCACGGACTAGCGGGAGTTGGAAGGAGGCGAATGAGCAGTTCTTC. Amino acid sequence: CASSPRTSGSWKEANEQFF.

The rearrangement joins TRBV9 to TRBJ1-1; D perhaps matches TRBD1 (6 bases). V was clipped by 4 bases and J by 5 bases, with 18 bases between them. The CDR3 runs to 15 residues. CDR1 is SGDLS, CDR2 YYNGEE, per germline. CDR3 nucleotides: TGTGCCAGCAGCTCCCAAGCGGGGGCAGGAACTGAAGCTTTCTTT. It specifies CASSSQAGAGTEAFF.

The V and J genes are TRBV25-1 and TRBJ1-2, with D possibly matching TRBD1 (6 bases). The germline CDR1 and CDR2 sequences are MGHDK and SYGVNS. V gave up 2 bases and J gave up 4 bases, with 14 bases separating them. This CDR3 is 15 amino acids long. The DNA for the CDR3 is TGTGCCAGCAGTGAAGACAACGGGGACATCTATGGCTACACCTTC. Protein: CASSEDNGDIYGYTF.

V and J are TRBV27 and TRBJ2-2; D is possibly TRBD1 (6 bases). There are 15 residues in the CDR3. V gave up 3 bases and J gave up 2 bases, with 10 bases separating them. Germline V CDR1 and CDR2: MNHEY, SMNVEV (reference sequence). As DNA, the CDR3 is TGTGCCAGCAGTTTTGGCAGGGGAAACACCGGGGAGCTGTTTTTT. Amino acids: CASSFGRGNTGELFF.

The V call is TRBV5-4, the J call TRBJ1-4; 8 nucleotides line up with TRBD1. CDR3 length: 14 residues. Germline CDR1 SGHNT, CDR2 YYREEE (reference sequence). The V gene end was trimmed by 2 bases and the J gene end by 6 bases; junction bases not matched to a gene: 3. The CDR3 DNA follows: TGTGCCAGCAGCTTCGCAGGGGGCGATGAAAAACTGTTTTTT. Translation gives CASSFAGGDEKLFF.

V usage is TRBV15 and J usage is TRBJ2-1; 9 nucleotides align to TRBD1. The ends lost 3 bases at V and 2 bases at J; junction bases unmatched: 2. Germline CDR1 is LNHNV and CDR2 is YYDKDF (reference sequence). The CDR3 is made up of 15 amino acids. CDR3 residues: CATSRGQGAYNEQFF. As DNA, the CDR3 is TGTGCCACCAGCAGGGGACAGGGAGCCTACAATGAGCAGTTCTTC.

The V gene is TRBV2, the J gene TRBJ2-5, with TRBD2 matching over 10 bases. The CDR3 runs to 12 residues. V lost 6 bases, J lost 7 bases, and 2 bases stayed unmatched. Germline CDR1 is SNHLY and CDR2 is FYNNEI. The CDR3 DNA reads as TGTGCCAGCAGGGTAGCGGGAGGGACCCAGTACTTC. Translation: CASRVAGGTQYF.

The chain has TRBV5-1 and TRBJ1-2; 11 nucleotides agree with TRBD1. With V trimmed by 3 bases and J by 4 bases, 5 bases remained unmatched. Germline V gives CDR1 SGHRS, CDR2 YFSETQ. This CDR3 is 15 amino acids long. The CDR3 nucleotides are TGCGCCAGCAGCTCTTCGGGACAGGGGGGCTATGGCTACACCTTC. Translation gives CASSSSGQGGYGYTF.

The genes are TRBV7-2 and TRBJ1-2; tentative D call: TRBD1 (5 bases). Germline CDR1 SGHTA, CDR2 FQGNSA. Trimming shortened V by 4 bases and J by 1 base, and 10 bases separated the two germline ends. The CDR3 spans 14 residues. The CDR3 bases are TGTGCCAGCAGCTCGGACACAATTAACTATGGCTACACCTTC. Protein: CASSSDTINYGYTF.

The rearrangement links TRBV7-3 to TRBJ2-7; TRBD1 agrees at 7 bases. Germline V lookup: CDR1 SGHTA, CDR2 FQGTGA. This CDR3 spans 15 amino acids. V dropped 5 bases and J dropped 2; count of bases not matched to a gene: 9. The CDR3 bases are TGTGCCAGCAGCCCGGCCGGGACAGATCCCTACGAGCAGTACTTC. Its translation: CASSPAGTDPYEQYF.

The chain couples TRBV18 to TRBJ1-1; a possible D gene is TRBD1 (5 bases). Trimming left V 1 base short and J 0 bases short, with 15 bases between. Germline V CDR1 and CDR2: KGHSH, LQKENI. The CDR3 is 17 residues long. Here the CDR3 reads CASSPRDGGGMNTEAFF. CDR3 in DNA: TGTGCCAGCTCACCACGGGACGGTGGGGGGATGAACACTGAAGCTTTCTTT.

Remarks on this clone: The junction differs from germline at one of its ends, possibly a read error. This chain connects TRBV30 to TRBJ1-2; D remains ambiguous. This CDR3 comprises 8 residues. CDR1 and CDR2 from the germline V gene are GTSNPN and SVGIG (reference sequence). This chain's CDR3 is CALSLQAF. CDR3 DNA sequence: TGTGCCTTAAGTTTGCAGGCCTTC.

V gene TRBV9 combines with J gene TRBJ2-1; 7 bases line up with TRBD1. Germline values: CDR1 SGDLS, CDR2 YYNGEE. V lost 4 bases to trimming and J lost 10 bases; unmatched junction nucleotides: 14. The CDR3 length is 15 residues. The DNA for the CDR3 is TGTGCCAGCAGCCCCCGGGACAGCCCAGCCTTCGAGCAGTTCTTC. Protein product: CASSPRDSPAFEQFF.

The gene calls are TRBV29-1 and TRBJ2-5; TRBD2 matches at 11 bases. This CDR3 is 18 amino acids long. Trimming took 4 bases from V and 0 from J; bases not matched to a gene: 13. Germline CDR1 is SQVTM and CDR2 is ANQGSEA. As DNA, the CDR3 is TGCAGCGTTGTACCTGCGACTAGCGGGGATTCGTACCAAGAGACCCAGTACTTC. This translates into CSVVPATSGDSYQETQYF.